This TCR beta chain was profiled in a study of control samples from healthy donors and cancer patients. Some clones are missing from TCRdb's copy, which holds only in-frame ones; the method was immunoSEQ multiplex PCR. The table records 150,000 to 200,000 clones, about nine tenths of them present only once. The V gene's germline CDR1 is SQVTM and CDR2 ANQGSEA. J was trimmed by 9 bases and V by 3 bases; bases with no gene match: 4. The CDR3 runs to 12 residues. This TCR came from a woman in her 30s in good health. The chain combines TRBV29-1 with TRBJ2-1, with 8 bases lining up with TRBD1. Sequenced: blood. The CDR3 DNA reads TGCAGCGTTGAGGGCAGGGGGCTTGAGCAGTTCTTC. It specifies CSVEGRGLEQFF.